This T cell receptor beta chain was observed in a study of T cell responses to AZD1222 COVID-19 vaccine. Study-wide context: Second doses at about 4 or about 12 weeks were pooled.

Profiling relied on immunoSEQ multiplex PCR, and the TCRdb table lists in-frame clones only, not all of them. This table holds under 130,000 clones, more than 90% found once. Findings and caveats of the study: Donors were mostly white British, more females; clonal diversity possibly underestimated. Unmutated variant regions reportedly attract nearly half of all spike-specific TCRs. Seropositive at baseline were only a handful of AZD1222 recipients.

The CDR3 is 15 residues long. From germline, CDR1 is SGHDT and CDR2 YYEEEE. Trimming at V came to 3 bases and at J to 4 bases, leaving 9 bases not matched to a gene. A word on this clone: No antigen is known for it.

The sequence derives from an adult in good health. This sequence joins TRBV5-6 and TRBJ1-2, with 7 bases that match TRBD1. The sample here was peripheral blood, taken on day 0 of AZD1222 vaccination. The CDR3 bases are TGTGCCAGCAGCTCAAAAGGGGGCCGCTTCTATGGCTACACCTTC. This gives the protein CASSSKGGRFYGYTF.